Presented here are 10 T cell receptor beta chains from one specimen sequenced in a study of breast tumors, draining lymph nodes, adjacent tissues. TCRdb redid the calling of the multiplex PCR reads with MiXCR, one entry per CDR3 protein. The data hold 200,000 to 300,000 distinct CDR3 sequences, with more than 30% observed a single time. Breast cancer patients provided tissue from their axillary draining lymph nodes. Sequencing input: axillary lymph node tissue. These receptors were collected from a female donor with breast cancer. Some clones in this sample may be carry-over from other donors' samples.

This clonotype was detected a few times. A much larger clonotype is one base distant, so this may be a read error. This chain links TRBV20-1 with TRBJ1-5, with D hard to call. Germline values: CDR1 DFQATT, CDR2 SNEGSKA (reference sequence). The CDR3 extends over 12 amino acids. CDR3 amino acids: CSAKYGLQPPHF. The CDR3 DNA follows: TGCAGTGCTAAGTACGGGCTCCAGCCCCCGCATTTT.

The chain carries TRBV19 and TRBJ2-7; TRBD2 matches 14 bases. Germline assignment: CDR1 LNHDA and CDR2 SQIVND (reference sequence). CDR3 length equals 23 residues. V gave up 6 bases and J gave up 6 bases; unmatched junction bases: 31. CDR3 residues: CASSALGTVRPGLAGAGACEQYF. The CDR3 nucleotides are TGTGCCAGTAGCGCACTCGGGACAGTACGGCCGGGACTAGCGGGAGCCGGAGCCTGCGAGCAGTACTTC.

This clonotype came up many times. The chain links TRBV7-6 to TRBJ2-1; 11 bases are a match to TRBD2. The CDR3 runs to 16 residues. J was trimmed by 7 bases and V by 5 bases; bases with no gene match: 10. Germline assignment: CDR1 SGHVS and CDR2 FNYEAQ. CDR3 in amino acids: CASSTQTTSGKNEQFF. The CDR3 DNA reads TGTGCCAGCAGCACACAGACGACTAGCGGGAAAAATGAGCAGTTCTTC. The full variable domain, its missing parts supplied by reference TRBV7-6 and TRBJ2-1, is GAGVSQSPRYKVTKRGQDVALRCDPISGHVSLYWYRQALGQGPEFLTYFNYEAQQDKSGLPNDRFSAERPEGSISTLTIQRTEQRDSAMYRCASSTQTTSGKNEQFFGPGTRLTVL.

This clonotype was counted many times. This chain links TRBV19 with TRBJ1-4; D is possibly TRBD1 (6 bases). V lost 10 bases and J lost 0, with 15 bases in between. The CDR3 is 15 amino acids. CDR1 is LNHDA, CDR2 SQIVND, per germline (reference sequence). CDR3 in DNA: TGTGCCACCCGCAGGGAGGGGGCAACTAATGAAAAACTGTTTTTT. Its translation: CATRREGATNEKLFF. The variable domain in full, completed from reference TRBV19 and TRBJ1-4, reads DGGITQSPKYLFRKEGQNVTLSCEQNLNHDAMYWYRQDPGQGLRLIYYSQIVNDFQKGDIAEGYSVSREKKESFPLTVTSAQKNPTAFYLCATRREGATNEKLFFGSGTQLSVL.

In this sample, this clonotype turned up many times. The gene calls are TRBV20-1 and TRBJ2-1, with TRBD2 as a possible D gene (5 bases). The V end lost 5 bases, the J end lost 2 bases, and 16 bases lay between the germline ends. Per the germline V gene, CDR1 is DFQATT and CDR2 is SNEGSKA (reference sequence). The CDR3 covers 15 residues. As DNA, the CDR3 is TGCAGTGCTGGGATAACTAGTAGCGCCTACAATGAGCAGTTCTTC. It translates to CSAGITSSAYNEQFF.

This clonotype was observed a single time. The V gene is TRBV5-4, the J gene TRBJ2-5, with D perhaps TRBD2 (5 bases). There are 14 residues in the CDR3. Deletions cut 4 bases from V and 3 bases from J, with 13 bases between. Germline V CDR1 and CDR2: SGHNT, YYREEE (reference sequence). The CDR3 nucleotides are TGTGCCAGCAGCAAGGAGGTCACTGAAGAGACCCAGTACTTC. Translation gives CASSKEVTEETQYF.

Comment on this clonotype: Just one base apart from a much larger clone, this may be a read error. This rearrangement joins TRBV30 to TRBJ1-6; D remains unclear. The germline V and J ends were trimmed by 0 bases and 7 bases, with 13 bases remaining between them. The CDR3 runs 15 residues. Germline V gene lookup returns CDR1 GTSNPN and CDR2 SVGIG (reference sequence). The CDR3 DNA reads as TGTGCCTGGAGTGTTAGCAGCAGAGCGAATTCACCCCTCCACTTT. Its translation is CAWSVSSRANSPLHF.

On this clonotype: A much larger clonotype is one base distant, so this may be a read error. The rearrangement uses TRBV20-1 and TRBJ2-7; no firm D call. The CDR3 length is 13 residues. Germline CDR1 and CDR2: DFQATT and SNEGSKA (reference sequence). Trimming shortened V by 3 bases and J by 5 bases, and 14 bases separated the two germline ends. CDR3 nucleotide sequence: TGCAGTGCTAGTGTCAGGAGACCTCACGAGCAGTACTTC. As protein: CSASVRRPHEQYF.

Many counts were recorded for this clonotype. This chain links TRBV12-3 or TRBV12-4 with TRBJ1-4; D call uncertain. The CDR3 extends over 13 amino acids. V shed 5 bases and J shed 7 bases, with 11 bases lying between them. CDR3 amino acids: CASSPTGREKLFF. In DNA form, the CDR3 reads TGTGCCAGCAGTCCCACCGGACGTGAAAAACTGTTTTTT.

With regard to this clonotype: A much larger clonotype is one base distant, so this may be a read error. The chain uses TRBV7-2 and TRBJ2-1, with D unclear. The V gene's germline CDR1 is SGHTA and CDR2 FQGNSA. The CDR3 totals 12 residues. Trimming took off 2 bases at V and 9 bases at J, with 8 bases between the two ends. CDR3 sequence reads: CASSLFFREQFF. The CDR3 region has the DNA TGTGCCAGCAGCTTATTTTTCCGTGAGCAGTTCTTC.